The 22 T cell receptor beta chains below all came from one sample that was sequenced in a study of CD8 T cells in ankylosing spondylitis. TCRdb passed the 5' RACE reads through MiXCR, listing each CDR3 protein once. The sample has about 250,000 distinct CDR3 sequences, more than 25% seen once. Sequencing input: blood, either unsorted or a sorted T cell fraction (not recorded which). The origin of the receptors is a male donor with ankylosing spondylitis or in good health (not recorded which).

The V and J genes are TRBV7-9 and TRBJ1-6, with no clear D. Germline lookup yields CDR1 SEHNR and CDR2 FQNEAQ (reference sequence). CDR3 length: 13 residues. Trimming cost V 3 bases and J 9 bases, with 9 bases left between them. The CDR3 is CASSLTTGSPLHF. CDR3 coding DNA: TGTGCCAGCAGCTTGACGACTGGTTCACCCCTCCACTTT.

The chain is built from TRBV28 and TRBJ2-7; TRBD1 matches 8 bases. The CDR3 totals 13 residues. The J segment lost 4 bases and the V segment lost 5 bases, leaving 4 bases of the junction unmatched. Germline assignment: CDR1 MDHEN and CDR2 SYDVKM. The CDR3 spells CASSNRGWYEQYF. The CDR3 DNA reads TGTGCCAGCAGTAACAGGGGGTGGTACGAGCAGTACTTC.

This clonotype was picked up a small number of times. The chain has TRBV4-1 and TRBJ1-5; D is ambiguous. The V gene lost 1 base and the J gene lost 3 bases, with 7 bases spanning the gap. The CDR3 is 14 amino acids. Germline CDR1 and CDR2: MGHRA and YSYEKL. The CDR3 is CASSQALVNQPQHF. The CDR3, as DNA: TGCGCCAGCAGCCAAGCATTGGTCAATCAGCCCCAGCATTTT.

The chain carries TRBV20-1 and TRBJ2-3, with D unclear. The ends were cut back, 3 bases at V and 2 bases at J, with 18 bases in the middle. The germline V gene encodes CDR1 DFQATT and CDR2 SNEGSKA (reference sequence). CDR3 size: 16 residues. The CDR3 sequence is CSASNREEEVTDTQYF. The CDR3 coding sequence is TGCAGTGCTAGTAACCGAGAAGAAGAAGTCACAGATACGCAGTATTTT.

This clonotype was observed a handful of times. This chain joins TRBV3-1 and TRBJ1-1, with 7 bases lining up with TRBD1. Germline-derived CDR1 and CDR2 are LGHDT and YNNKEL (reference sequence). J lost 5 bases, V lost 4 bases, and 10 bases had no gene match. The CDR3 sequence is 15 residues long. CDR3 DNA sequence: TGTGCCAGCAGCCGAACAGGGGAGGGGGATACTGAAGCTTTCTTT. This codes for CASSRTGEGDTEAFF.

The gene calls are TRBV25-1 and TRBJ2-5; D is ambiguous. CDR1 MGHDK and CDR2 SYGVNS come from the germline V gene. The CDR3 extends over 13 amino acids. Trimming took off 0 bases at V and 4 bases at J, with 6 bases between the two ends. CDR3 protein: CASSEYVGETQYF. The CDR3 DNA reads TGTGCCAGCAGTGAATACGTGGGAGAGACCCAGTACTTC. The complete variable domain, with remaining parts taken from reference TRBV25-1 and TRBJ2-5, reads EADIYQTPRYLVIGTGKKITLECSQTMGHDKMYWYQQDPGMELHLIHYSYGVNSTEKGDLSSESTVSRIRTEHFPLTLESARPSHTSQYLCASSEYVGETQYFGPGTRLLVL.

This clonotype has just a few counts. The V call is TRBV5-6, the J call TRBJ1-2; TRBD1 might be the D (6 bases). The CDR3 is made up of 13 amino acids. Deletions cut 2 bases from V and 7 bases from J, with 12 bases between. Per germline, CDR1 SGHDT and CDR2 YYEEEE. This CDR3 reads CASSLRGRGGYTF. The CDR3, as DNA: TGTGCCAGCAGCTTAAGGGGGAGAGGTGGCTACACCTTC.

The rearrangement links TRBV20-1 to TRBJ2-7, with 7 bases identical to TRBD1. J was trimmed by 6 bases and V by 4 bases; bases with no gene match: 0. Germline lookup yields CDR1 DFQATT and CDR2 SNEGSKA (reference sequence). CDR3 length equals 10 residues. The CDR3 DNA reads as TGCAGTGCTACAGGGGGCGAGCAGTACTTC. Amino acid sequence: CSATGGEQYF.

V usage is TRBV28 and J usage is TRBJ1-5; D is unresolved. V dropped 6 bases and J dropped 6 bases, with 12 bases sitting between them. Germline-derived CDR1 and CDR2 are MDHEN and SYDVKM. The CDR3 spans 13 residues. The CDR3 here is CASSPINGQPQHF. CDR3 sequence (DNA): TGTGCCAGCAGCCCGATTAACGGTCAGCCCCAGCATTTT.

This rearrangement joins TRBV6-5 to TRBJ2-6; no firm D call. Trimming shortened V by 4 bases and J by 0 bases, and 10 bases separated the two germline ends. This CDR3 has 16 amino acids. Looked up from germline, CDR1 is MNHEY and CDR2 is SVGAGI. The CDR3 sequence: CASSSGFTSGANVLTF. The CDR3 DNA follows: TGTGCCAGCAGTTCCGGCTTCACCTCTGGGGCCAACGTCCTGACTTTC.

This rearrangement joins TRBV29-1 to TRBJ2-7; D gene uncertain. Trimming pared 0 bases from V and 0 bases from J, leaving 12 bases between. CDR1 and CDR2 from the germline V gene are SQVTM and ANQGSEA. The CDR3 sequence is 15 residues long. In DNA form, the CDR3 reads TGCAGCGTTGAAGATCCACTCTCGAGCTCCTACGAGCAGTACTTC. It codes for CSVEDPLSSSYEQYF.

In DNA form, the CDR3 reads TGTGCCAGCAAAGACAGGGTCTCCTACAATGAGCAGTTCTTC. Encoded protein: CASKDRVSYNEQFF. The genes are TRBV2 and TRBJ2-1; 7 bases align to TRBD1. The CDR3 sequence is 14 residues long. CDR1 SNHLY and CDR2 FYNNEI come from the germline V gene. Trimming removed 7 bases from V and 0 bases from J; junction bases left unmatched: 3.

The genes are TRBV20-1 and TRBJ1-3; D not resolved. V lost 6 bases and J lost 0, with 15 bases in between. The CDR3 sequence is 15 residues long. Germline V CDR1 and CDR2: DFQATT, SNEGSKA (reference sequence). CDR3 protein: CSATPTDFSGNTIYF. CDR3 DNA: TGCAGTGCCACCCCTACAGATTTCTCTGGAAACACCATATATTTT.

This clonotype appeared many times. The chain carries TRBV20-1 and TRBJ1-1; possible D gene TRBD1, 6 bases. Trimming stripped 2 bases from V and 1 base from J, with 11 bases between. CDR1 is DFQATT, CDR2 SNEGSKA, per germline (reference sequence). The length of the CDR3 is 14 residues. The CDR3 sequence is CSARSGTWNTEAFF. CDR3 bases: TGCAGTGCTAGATCCGGGACATGGAACACTGAAGCTTTCTTT.

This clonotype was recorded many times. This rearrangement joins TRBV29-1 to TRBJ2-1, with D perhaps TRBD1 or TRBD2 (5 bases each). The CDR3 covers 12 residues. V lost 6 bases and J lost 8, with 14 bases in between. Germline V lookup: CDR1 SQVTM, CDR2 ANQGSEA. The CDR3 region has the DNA TGCAGCGTGGGGGTAGGGGTACATGAGCAGTTCTTC. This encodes CSVGVGVHEQFF.

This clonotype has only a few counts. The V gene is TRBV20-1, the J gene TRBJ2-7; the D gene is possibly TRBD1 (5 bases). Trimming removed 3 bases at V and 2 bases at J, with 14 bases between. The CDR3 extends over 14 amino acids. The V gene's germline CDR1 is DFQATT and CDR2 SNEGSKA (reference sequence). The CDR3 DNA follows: TGCAGTGCTAGCAAGCAGGGAAGGGCCTACGAGCAGTACTTC. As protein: CSASKQGRAYEQYF.

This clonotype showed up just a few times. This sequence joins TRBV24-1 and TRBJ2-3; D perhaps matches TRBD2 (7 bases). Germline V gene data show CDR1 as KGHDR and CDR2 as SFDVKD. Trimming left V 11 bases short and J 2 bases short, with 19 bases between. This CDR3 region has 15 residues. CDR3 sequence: CASQGSGANTDTQYF. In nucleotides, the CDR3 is TGTGCCAGCCAGGGGAGCGGGGCGAACACAGATACGCAGTATTTT.

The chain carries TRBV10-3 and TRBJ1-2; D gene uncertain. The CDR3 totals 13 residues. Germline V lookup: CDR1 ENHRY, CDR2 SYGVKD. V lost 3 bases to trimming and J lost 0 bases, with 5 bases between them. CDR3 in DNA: TGTGCCATCAGTGACCGCGCTAACTATGGCTACACCTTC. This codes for CAISDRANYGYTF.

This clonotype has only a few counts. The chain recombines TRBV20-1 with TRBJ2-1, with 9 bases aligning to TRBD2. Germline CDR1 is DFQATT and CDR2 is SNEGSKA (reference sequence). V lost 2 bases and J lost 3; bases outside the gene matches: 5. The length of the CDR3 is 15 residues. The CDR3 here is CSARQKRGVYNEQFF. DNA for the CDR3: TGCAGTGCTAGACAAAAGCGGGGGGTCTACAATGAGCAGTTCTTC.

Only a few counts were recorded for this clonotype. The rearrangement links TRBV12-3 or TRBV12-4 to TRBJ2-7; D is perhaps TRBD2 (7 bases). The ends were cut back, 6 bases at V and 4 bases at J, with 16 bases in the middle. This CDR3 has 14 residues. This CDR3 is CASRPGGFSYEQYF. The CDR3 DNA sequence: TGTGCCAGCAGGCCGGGGGGCTTCTCTTACGAGCAGTACTTC.

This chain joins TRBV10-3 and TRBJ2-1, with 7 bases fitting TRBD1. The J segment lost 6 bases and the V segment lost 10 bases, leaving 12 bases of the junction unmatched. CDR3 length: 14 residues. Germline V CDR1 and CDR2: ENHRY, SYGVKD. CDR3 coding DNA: TGTGCCACCTTGCCGAGGACAGGCACCAATGAGCAGTTCTTC. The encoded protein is CATLPRTGTNEQFF.

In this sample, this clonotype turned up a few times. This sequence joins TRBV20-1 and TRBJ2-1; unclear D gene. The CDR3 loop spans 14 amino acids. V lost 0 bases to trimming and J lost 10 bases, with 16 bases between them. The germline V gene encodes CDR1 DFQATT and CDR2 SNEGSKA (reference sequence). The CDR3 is CSARDGSNPTEQFF. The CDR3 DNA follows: TGCAGTGCTAGAGATGGATCTAACCCTACCGAGCAGTTCTTC.